These 29 T cell receptor beta chains came from one sample sequenced in a study of T cell clonotyping in hematopoietic cell transplantation. TCRdb's table, derived via immunoSEQ multiplex PCR, lists solely in-frame clones and lacks some. The sample holds more than 10,000 clones, around nine tenths seen once. Sequenced sample: peripheral blood mononuclear cells. These receptors were taken from a man younger than 40 in good health. Some clones in this sample may be carry-over from other donors' samples.

V and J are TRBV19 and TRBJ1-5, with TRBD1 identical over 8 bases. With 6 bases clipped from V and 1 base from J, the junction kept 14 bases outside the gene matches. The germline CDR1 and CDR2 sequences are LNHDA and SQIVND (reference sequence). This CDR3 region has 18 residues. The CDR3 nucleotides read TGTGCCAGTAGGACAGACAGGGGAGGAGGTATGAGCAATCAGCCCCAGCATTTT. Residues: CASRTDRGGGMSNQPQHF.

The rearrangement joins TRBV14 to TRBJ1-4; TRBD1 matches at 7 bases. The V and J ends lost 4 bases and 5 bases, in that order; junction bases with no gene match: 7. Germline V CDR1 and CDR2: SGHDN, FVKESK. The CDR3 has 15 amino acids. The CDR3 DNA reads as TGTGCCAGCAGCCGAAACAGGGGATACAATGAAAAACTGTTTTTT. Its translation is CASSRNRGYNEKLFF.

The chain links TRBV27 to TRBJ2-2; D is unresolved. Germline V gene lookup returns CDR1 MNHEY and CDR2 SMNVEV (reference sequence). The V end was cut by 4 bases, the J end by 8 bases, with 5 bases between. The CDR3 spans 11 residues. The CDR3 sequence: CASSYLGELFF. The DNA of the CDR3 is TGTGCCAGCAGTTATTTGGGGGAGCTGTTTTTT.

The chain recombines TRBV9 with TRBJ2-7, with D hard to call. With 0 bases removed from V and 6 bases from J, the gap between germline ends came to 10 bases. Germline V gene lookup returns CDR1 SGDLS and CDR2 YYNGEE. The CDR3 has 13 amino acids. DNA for the CDR3: TGTGCCAGCAGCGTAGAGGTGAGGTCCGAGCAGTACTTC. This gives the protein CASSVEVRSEQYF. Drawing the rest from reference TRBV9 and TRBJ2-7, the complete variable domain is DSGVTQTPKHLITATGQRVTLRCSPRSGDLSVYWYQQSLDQGLQFLIQYYNGEERAKGNILERFSAQQFPDLHSELNLSSLELGDSALYFCASSVEVRSEQYFGPGTRLTVT.

The genes are TRBV29-1 and TRBJ2-3; D gene ambiguous. Trimming shortened V by 7 bases and J by 2 bases, and 7 bases separated the two germline ends. The CDR3 totals 11 residues. Germline-derived CDR1 and CDR2 are SQVTM and ANQGSEA. The CDR3 sequence is CSAQHTDTQYF. In DNA form, the CDR3 reads TGCAGCGCCCAACACACAGATACGCAGTATTTT.

The sample holds a few counts of this clone. The V and J genes are TRBV5-4 and TRBJ1-2; a weak D match, TRBD1 (5 bases). Per germline, CDR1 SGHNT and CDR2 YYREEE (reference sequence). V was cut by 4 bases and J by 3 bases, with 19 bases left in between. The length of the CDR3 is 16 residues. CDR3 coding DNA: TGTGCCAGCAGCCCCGACCGAGCAGGGAGGGACTATGGCTACACCTTC. Its protein is CASSPDRAGRDYGYTF.

This rearrangement joins TRBV19 to TRBJ1-2; D is possibly TRBD1 (6 bases). This CDR3 comprises 12 residues. The V gene's germline CDR1 is LNHDA and CDR2 SQIVND (reference sequence). The V and J ends lost 6 bases and 7 bases respectively, with 12 bases between them. CDR3 amino acids: CASSPIGGGYTF. The CDR3 region has the DNA TGTGCCAGTAGCCCAATAGGGGGTGGCTACACCTTC.

This clone was detected a few times. The rearrangement links TRBV5-4 to TRBJ1-2; D might be TRBD1 (5 bases). CDR3 length equals 13 residues. Germline lookup yields CDR1 SGHNT and CDR2 YYREEE (reference sequence). Trimming took off 4 bases at V and 3 bases at J, with 10 bases between the two ends. The CDR3 nucleotides read TGTGCCAGCAGCGCCGGGACGGACTATGGCTACACCTTC. Translated, it gives CASSAGTDYGYTF.

V gene TRBV27 combines with J gene TRBJ1-2; unclear D gene. Germline values: CDR1 MNHEY, CDR2 SMNVEV (reference sequence). The germline V and J ends were trimmed by 5 bases and 8 bases, with 18 bases remaining between them. CDR3 length: 14 amino acids. The CDR3 DNA reads as TGTGCCAGCAGTACACCAAGGACGGGAGAAGGCTACACCTTC. Translation: CASSTPRTGEGYTF.

This clone showed up just once. The chain combines TRBV6-1 with TRBJ2-3; 8 positions agree with TRBD2. V lost 10 bases to trimming and J lost 7 bases; unmatched junction nucleotides: 16. Germline V gene data show CDR1 as MNHNS and CDR2 as SASEGT. The length of the CDR3 is 15 residues. CDR3 sequence: CAIQGLAVVSNTQYF. CDR3 coding DNA: TGTGCCATCCAAGGACTAGCCGTTGTTTCAAATACGCAGTATTTT.

This chain connects TRBV29-1 to TRBJ2-3; 10 bases fit TRBD2. The CDR3 has 13 amino acids. Germline assignment: CDR1 SQVTM and CDR2 ANQGSEA. The V and J ends lost 5 bases and 3 bases, in that order; junction bases with no gene match: 2. CDR3 bases: TGCAGCGTTAGCGGGGGGGGGACAGATACGCAGTATTTT. Translated, it gives CSVSGGGTDTQYF.

This chain uses TRBV9 with TRBJ1-4, with 8 bases lining up with TRBD1. The CDR3 is 15 residues long. Per the germline V gene, CDR1 is SGDLS and CDR2 is YYNGEE. J was trimmed by 8 bases and V by 3 bases; bases with no gene match: 9. This CDR3 reads CASSGGQGFREKLFF. The CDR3, as DNA: TGTGCCAGCAGCGGCGGACAGGGTTTCCGGGAAAAACTGTTTTTT.

The V gene is TRBV6-5, the J gene TRBJ1-1; TRBD1 is a possible D gene (5 bases). Per the germline V gene, CDR1 is MNHEY and CDR2 is SVGAGI. V lost 0 bases and J lost 10, with 9 bases in between. This CDR3 spans 12 amino acids. CDR3 nucleotide sequence: TGTGCCAGCAGTTACTCGGGCAGGGTAGCTTTCTTT. Amino acid sequence: CASSYSGRVAFF.

V gene TRBV5-8 combines with J gene TRBJ2-7; D is perhaps TRBD1 or TRBD2 (5 bases each). The germline V gene encodes CDR1 SGHTS and CDR2 YDEGEE. The V gene lost 4 bases and the J gene lost 3 bases, with 20 bases spanning the gap. The length of the CDR3 is 16 residues. The CDR3 sequence is CASSPVRATDNYEQYF. The DNA for the CDR3 is TGTGCCAGCAGCCCTGTGCGGGCGACAGACAACTACGAGCAGTACTTC.

This clone was counted a single time. The chain recombines TRBV5-1 with TRBJ2-7; D uncertain. The V end lost 0 bases, the J end lost 3 bases, and 10 bases lay between the germline ends. The germline V gene has CDR1 SGHRS and CDR2 YFSETQ. This CDR3 has 14 amino acids. As DNA, the CDR3 is TGCGCCAGCAGCTTGGCCCTTGGAATCTACGAGCAGTACTTC. Translating gives CASSLALGIYEQYF.

This clone has just one count. V usage is TRBV27 and J usage is TRBJ2-7; 9 bases agree with TRBD1. Germline values: CDR1 MNHEY, CDR2 SMNVEV (reference sequence). The CDR3 is made up of 15 amino acids. With V trimmed by 7 bases and J by 0 bases, 7 bases remained unmatched. CDR3 region: CASTGQGLYSYEQYF. CDR3 nucleotide sequence: TGTGCCAGCACCGGACAGGGGCTATACTCCTACGAGCAGTACTTC.

The chain recombines TRBV5-6 with TRBJ1-1; possible D gene TRBD1, 6 bases. Germline V gives CDR1 SGHDT, CDR2 YYEEEE. Trimming left V 2 bases short and J 1 base short, with 12 bases between. CDR3 length equals 15 residues. The CDR3 sequence: CASSLEEGGNTEAFF. The CDR3 DNA is TGTGCCAGCAGCTTAGAAGAGGGGGGGAACACTGAAGCTTTCTTT. Supplemented by reference TRBV5-6 and TRBJ1-1, the full variable domain reads DAGVTQSPTHLIKTRGQQVTLRCSPKSGHDTVSWYQQALGQGPQFIFQYYEEEERQRGNFPDRFSGHQFPNYSSELNVNALLLGDSALYLCASSLEEGGNTEAFFGQGTRLTVV.

The rearrangement links TRBV5-1 to TRBJ2-6, with D perhaps matching TRBD1 (5 bases). With 0 bases removed from V and 1 base from J, the gap between germline ends came to 11 bases. Germline V CDR1 and CDR2: SGHRS, YFSETQ. The CDR3 has 17 amino acids. The CDR3 reads CASSLAGRASGANVLTF. The CDR3 bases are TGCGCCAGCAGCTTGGCTGGCAGGGCTTCTGGGGCCAACGTCCTGACTTTC.

This sequence joins TRBV20-1 and TRBJ1-2; D not resolved. The CDR3 extends over 11 amino acids. In germline, CDR1 is DFQATT, CDR2 SNEGSKA (reference sequence). Trimming cost V 1 base and J 8 bases, with 8 bases left between them. The chain's CDR3 is CSARVAAGYTF. The CDR3 coding sequence is TGCAGTGCTAGAGTAGCCGCGGGCTACACCTTC.

The chain recombines TRBV2 with TRBJ2-5, with D tentatively TRBD1 (5 bases). The CDR3 is made up of 13 amino acids. The germline CDR1 and CDR2 sequences are SNHLY and FYNNEI. Trimming took 5 bases from V and 3 from J, leaving 10 bases between them. The DNA for the CDR3 is TGTGCCAGCAGTAGAACAGGAAAAGAGACCCAGTACTTC. Translation gives CASSRTGKETQYF.

The V and J genes are TRBV9 and TRBJ1-2; perhaps TRBD1 as D (6 bases). The length of the CDR3 is 15 residues. Germline-derived CDR1 and CDR2 are SGDLS and YYNGEE. V lost 4 bases to trimming and J lost 4 bases, with 17 bases between them. The CDR3 reads CASSNIRGGIYGYTF. The CDR3, as DNA: TGTGCCAGCAGCAACATCAGAGGGGGGATCTATGGCTACACCTTC.

This rearrangement joins TRBV7-9 to TRBJ1-3; 8 bases are a match to TRBD1. Looked up from germline, CDR1 is SEHNR and CDR2 is FQNEAQ (reference sequence). The CDR3 contains 15 residues. The J segment lost 4 bases and the V segment lost 3 bases, leaving 5 bases of the junction unmatched. The CDR3 is CASSFLDREGNTIYF. The CDR3 region has the DNA TGTGCCAGCAGCTTCCTGGACAGGGAGGGAAACACCATATATTTT.

This rearrangement joins TRBV7-2 to TRBJ1-5; 8 bases line up with TRBD1. Germline V gives CDR1 SGHTA, CDR2 FQGNSA. This CDR3 has 15 amino acids. V lost 0 bases and J lost 7; bases outside the gene matches: 5. In DNA, the CDR3 is TGTGCCAGCAGCTTAGCGCAGGGGGCAGGCCAGCCCCAGCATTTT. This sequence encodes CASSLAQGAGQPQHF.

This chain links TRBV29-1 with TRBJ1-5; TRBD1 agrees at 10 bases. Germline CDR1 and CDR2: SQVTM and ANQGSEA. The J segment lost 4 bases and the V segment lost 6 bases, leaving 3 bases of the junction unmatched. There are 13 residues in the CDR3. CDR3 region: CSVGQGSNQPQHF. Here the CDR3 DNA reads TGCAGCGTGGGACAGGGGTCGAATCAGCCCCAGCATTTT. The whole variable domain, remainder taken from reference TRBV29-1 and TRBJ1-5, is SAVISQKPSRDICQRGTSLTIQCQVDSQVTMMFWYRQQPGQSLTLIATANQGSEATYESGFVIDKFPISRPNLTFSTLTVSNMSPEDSSIYLCSVGQGSNQPQHFGDGTRLSIL.

This sequence joins TRBV11-3 and TRBJ1-3; perhaps TRBD1 as D (5 bases). V lost 2 bases to trimming and J lost 0 bases, with 11 bases between them. The V gene's germline CDR1 is SGHNT and CDR2 YENEEA. The CDR3 is 16 residues long. As DNA, the CDR3 is TGTGCCAGCAGCTTATCGGTCGACAGCTCTGGAAACACCATATATTTT. The encoded protein is CASSLSVDSSGNTIYF. The full variable domain, rest sourced from reference TRBV11-3 and TRBJ1-3, is EAGVVQSPRYKIIEKKQPVAFWCNPISGHNTLYWYLQNLGQGPELLIRYENEEAVDDSQLPKDRFSAERLKGVDSTLKIQPAELGDSAVYLCASSLSVDSSGNTIYFGEGSWLTVV.

This clone was seen once. The genes are TRBV6-1 and TRBJ2-3; 10 bases map to TRBD2. The CDR3 runs to 15 residues. Trimming took 0 bases from V and 4 from J; bases not matched to a gene: 1. Per the germline V gene, CDR1 is MNHNS and CDR2 is SASEGT. The CDR3 DNA reads TGTGCCAGCAGTGAAGCTAGCGGGGGGCCAGATACGCAGTATTTT. It codes for CASSEASGGPDTQYF.

V and J are TRBV29-1 and TRBJ2-2; 14 bases match TRBD2. The CDR3 length is 16 residues. Germline CDR1 reads SQVTM; CDR2 reads ANQGSEA. Germline trimming cut 5 bases from V and 4 bases from J; bases unmatched to any gene: 6. Written as DNA, the CDR3 is TGCAGCGTTCTTGGGACTAGCGGGAGAATCACCGGGGAGCTGTTTTTT. Protein product: CSVLGTSGRITGELFF.

This clone was counted between two and nine times. V usage is TRBV30 and J usage is TRBJ1-1, with D possibly being TRBD1 (5 bases). The CDR3 has 13 residues. Trimming shortened V by 0 bases and J by 2 bases, and 7 bases separated the two germline ends. Germline V gives CDR1 GTSNPN, CDR2 SVGIG (reference sequence). The CDR3 DNA is TGTGCCTGGAGTGTGGGACCCAACACTGAAGCTTTCTTT. It encodes CAWSVGPNTEAFF.

The chain is built from TRBV2 and TRBJ2-5; 7 nucleotides agree with TRBD2. The V gene's germline CDR1 is SNHLY and CDR2 FYNNEI. CDR3 length: 17 residues. Germline trimming cut 5 bases from V and 5 bases from J; bases unmatched to any gene: 17. The CDR3 here is CASSKGPTGGSSETQYF. The CDR3 DNA sequence: TGTGCCAGCAGTAAGGGTCCAACCGGCGGGAGCTCCGAGACCCAGTACTTC.